The 2 T cell receptor beta chains below were found in one sample sequenced in a study of CD8 T cells in Susac syndrome. Reverse transcription used about 0.45 to 1 ug RNA and random hexamers. Using its own MiXCR run on the immunoSEQ multiplex PCR reads, TCRdb lists one record per CDR3 protein. In the table there are 150,000 to 160,000 distinct CDR3 sequences, 95% to 96% of which are singletons. Specimen: CD8+ T cells from PBMCs. The receptors here all came from a human donor with multiple sclerosis.

The chain combines TRBV7-8 with TRBJ2-2; 7 nucleotides line up with TRBD2. The CDR3 has 14 amino acids. Per the germline V gene, CDR1 is SGHVS and CDR2 is FQNEAQ. J was trimmed by 8 bases and V by 5 bases; bases with no gene match: 8. CDR3 in DNA: TGTGCCAGCAGCCTAGGGAGCGGGGTTGGGGAGCTGTTTTTT. It encodes CASSLGSGVGELFF.

V gene TRBV20-1 combines with J gene TRBJ2-5; D is undetermined. The length of the CDR3 is 9 residues. Between the trimmed V and J ends, which lost 8 bases and 5 bases, there was a span of 6 bases. Germline V lookup: CDR1 DFQATT, CDR2 SNEGSKA (reference sequence). The CDR3 protein is CSPGETQYF. The CDR3 DNA reads as TGCAGTCCTGGGGAGACCCAGTACTTC.